This T cell receptor (beta chain) was observed in a study of blood T cells in healthy people across ages. Next came a second PCR, run for roughly 7 to 12 cycles, which used a sample-barcoded 5' primer along with a J-beta primer mix. A template-switch adaptor with 12 random nucleotides tagged each cDNA molecule. TCRdb reprocessed the 5' RACE reads with MiXCR, giving one entry per CDR3 protein. Of 550,000 to 800,000 distinct CDR3 sequences listed, over 20% are singletons. Note on this clonotype: Its antigen is unidentified.

Study-wide results and limits: Across the age range, TCR beta diversity per million T cells fell in a roughly linear way. Estimates based on one million T cells were treated as lower bounds.

Germline V gene lookup returns CDR1 ENHRY and CDR2 SYGVKD. The V gene lost 3 bases and the J gene lost 2 bases, with 11 bases spanning the gap. This CDR3 spans 16 amino acids. The chain couples TRBV10-3 to TRBJ2-6; D may be TRBD1 (6 bases). This receptor was identified in a man in his 70s in good health. The specimen sequenced was blood. The CDR3 DNA reads TGTGCCATCAGTGATAGGGGGAATGCTGGGGCCAACGTCCTGACTTTC. Translated, it gives CAISDRGNAGANVLTF.